This T cell receptor (beta chain) came from a study of sequential checkpoint blockade in melanoma. About this clone itself: Other DNA sequences in this specimen translate into the identical CDR3.

Generated by immunoSEQ multiplex PCR, the TCRdb table keeps only in-frame clones and is missing some. The profile shows about 9,100 clones, around 79% of them singletons. Germline lookup yields CDR1 SGHRS and CDR2 YFSETQ. Losses at the gene ends were 5 bases for V and 2 bases for J; bases not matched to a gene: 5. CDR3 length equals 16 residues. Treatment of the sample: randomized to nivolumab then ipilimumab (arm A) or the reverse (arm B). This specimen was CD8+ T cells sorted from blood (inferred from file names), taken from a patient given nivolumab and ipilimumab in sequence. This sequence originates from a human donor with melanoma. The chain is built from TRBV5-1 and TRBJ2-3, with 13 nucleotides matching TRBD2. For the CDR3, the DNA is TGCGCCAGCAGATCCGGGACTAGCGGGGACACAGATACGCAGTATTTT. Amino acids: CASRSGTSGDTDTQYF.